This T cell receptor (beta chain) was sequenced for a study of blood T cells in healthy people across ages. The V end lost 1 base, the J end lost 8 bases, and 14 bases lay between the germline ends. This CDR3 region has 14 residues. Per germline, CDR1 SGHTA and CDR2 FQGNSA. It was with a sample-barcoded 5' primer and a J-beta primer mix that a second PCR of about 6 to 12 cycles was run. TCRdb re-derived calls from the 5' RACE reads in MiXCR, one entry per CDR3 protein. Of roughly 550,000 distinct CDR3 sequences detected, 24% appear once; the ten largest clones hold 7.5% to 9%. These data are also associated with another study on T cells of mothers and their children.

The clonotype was recovered from a boy aged 10-17 years in good health. The source material was blood. The gene calls are TRBV7-2 and TRBJ1-1; D not certain. CDR3 amino acids: CASSLGYSRHEAFF. For the CDR3, the DNA is TGTGCCAGCAGCTTAGGGTACAGCCGACACGAAGCTTTCTTT.